Shown below are 11 T cell receptor beta chains from a single sample sequenced in a study of T cells in Graves' hyperthyroidism and ophthalmopathy. RNA transcripts provided the source from which TCR beta CDR3 regions were amplified. The HTBI primer set was used in a first-round RT-PCR of the TCR CDR3. TCRdb reprocessed the multiplex PCR reads via MiXCR and lists one record per CDR3 protein. The sample has 600,000 or so distinct CDR3 sequences, 11% to 15% seen once. Sequencing was carried out using blood. The receptor source for this set is a woman aged 18-35 years with Graves' ophthalmopathy.

This clonotype was seen more than once but under ten times. A much larger clone is a single base away; this may be a read error. V is TRBV28 and J is TRBJ2-1; TRBD2 matches at 9 bases. CDR1 is MDHEN, CDR2 SYDVKM, per germline. The CDR3 extends over 15 amino acids. CDR3: CAGSRGASLAGEQFF. The DNA for the CDR3 is TGTGCCGGCAGTAGAGGGGCCTCCCTAGCGGGAGAGCAGTTCTTC.

This clonotype has ten or more counts. The J gene is TRBJ1-1, the V gene TRBV29-1, with 9 bases identical to TRBD1. The V segment lost 3 bases and the J segment 0 bases; nucleotides outside the gene matches: 5. Germline V CDR1 and CDR2: SQVTM, ANQGSEA. CDR3 size: 15 residues. In nucleotides, the CDR3 is TGCAGCGTTGACCCGGGACAGGGAGTGAACACTGAAGCTTTCTTT. This translates into CSVDPGQGVNTEAFF.

This chain links TRBV20-1 with TRBJ2-1; either TRBD1 or TRBD2 may supply D (5 bases each). CDR1 is DFQATT, CDR2 SNEGSKA, per germline (reference sequence). With 1 base removed from V and 10 bases from J, the gap between germline ends came to 17 bases. This CDR3 comprises 14 residues. The CDR3 DNA reads TGCAGTGCTAGAGGAGTCAGGGAGTCGCGCGAGCAGTTCTTC. This codes for CSARGVRESREQFF.

This clonotype was seen repeatedly, ten times or more. Here the CDR3 DNA reads TGTGCCAGCAGCCTGCTCGGGCGGAATTCCAATCAGCCCCAGCATTTT. Amino acids: CASSLLGRNSNQPQHF. This rearrangement joins TRBV12-3 or TRBV12-4 to TRBJ1-5; D is ambiguous. Trimming shortened V by 6 bases and J by 3 bases, and 18 bases separated the two germline ends. The CDR3 length is 16 residues.

There are many counts of this clonotype. The chain is built from TRBV10-3 and TRBJ2-1; no clear D gene. The CDR3 runs 14 residues. CDR1 is ENHRY, CDR2 SYGVKD, per germline. Trimming cost V 0 bases and J 5 bases, with 8 bases left between them. CDR3 sequence: CAISESGTDNEQFF. The CDR3 DNA is TGTGCCATCAGTGAGTCAGGCACGGACAATGAGCAGTTCTTC.

This rearrangement joins TRBV29-1 to TRBJ2-2, with D hard to call. This CDR3 has 12 residues. CDR1 SQVTM and CDR2 ANQGSEA come from the germline V gene. Between the trimmed V and J ends, which lost 7 bases and 6 bases, there was a span of 12 bases. In nucleotides, the CDR3 is TGCAGCGGGACCCTTGATCCCGGGGAGCTGTTTTTT. This encodes CSGTLDPGELFF.

This clonotype came up many times. J is TRBJ2-7 and V is TRBV11-2; possible D gene TRBD2, 5 bases. CDR3 length equals 11 residues. The germline CDR1 and CDR2 sequences are SGHAT and FQNNGV. Deletions cut 3 bases from V and 7 bases from J, with 7 bases between. CDR3 DNA: TGTGCCAGCAGCTTCTGGGAGGAGCAGTACTTC. It codes for CASSFWEEQYF.

This clonotype has a count of ten or more. The chain combines TRBV28 with TRBJ2-5, with 13 bases that match TRBD2. Germline V gives CDR1 MDHEN, CDR2 SYDVKM. J was trimmed by 5 bases and V by 8 bases; bases with no gene match: 5. This CDR3 contains 14 residues. The CDR3 region is CASQGLAGMETQYF. The CDR3, as DNA: TGTGCCAGCCAGGGACTAGCGGGAATGGAGACCCAGTACTTC.

The chain employs TRBV11-2 and TRBJ2-7, with no clear D. This CDR3 is 13 amino acids long. Germline V gene lookup returns CDR1 SGHAT and CDR2 FQNNGV. The V gene lost 2 bases and the J gene lost 5 bases, with 10 bases spanning the gap. The DNA of the CDR3 is TGTGCCAGCAGCTTACCAGCGTCCCACGAGCAGTACTTC. Translating gives CASSLPASHEQYF.

This clonotype was observed at least ten times. This chain uses TRBV11-2 with TRBJ2-7, with unresolved D. Trimming took 3 bases from V and 3 from J, leaving 9 bases between them. Germline CDR1 is SGHAT and CDR2 is FQNNGV. This CDR3 has 13 amino acids. CDR3 protein: CASSFQAFYEQYF. The CDR3, as DNA: TGTGCCAGCAGCTTCCAAGCCTTCTACGAGCAGTACTTC.

The rearrangement joins TRBV7-2 to TRBJ2-6; 9 nucleotides align to TRBD1. With 0 bases clipped from V and 2 bases from J, the junction kept 2 bases outside the gene matches. The CDR3 is made up of 17 amino acids. The germline V gene has CDR1 SGHTA and CDR2 FQGNSA. CDR3 sequence reads: CASSLAQGAPGANVLTF. The DNA of the CDR3 is TGTGCCAGCAGCTTAGCACAGGGGGCGCCTGGGGCCAACGTCCTGACTTTC.